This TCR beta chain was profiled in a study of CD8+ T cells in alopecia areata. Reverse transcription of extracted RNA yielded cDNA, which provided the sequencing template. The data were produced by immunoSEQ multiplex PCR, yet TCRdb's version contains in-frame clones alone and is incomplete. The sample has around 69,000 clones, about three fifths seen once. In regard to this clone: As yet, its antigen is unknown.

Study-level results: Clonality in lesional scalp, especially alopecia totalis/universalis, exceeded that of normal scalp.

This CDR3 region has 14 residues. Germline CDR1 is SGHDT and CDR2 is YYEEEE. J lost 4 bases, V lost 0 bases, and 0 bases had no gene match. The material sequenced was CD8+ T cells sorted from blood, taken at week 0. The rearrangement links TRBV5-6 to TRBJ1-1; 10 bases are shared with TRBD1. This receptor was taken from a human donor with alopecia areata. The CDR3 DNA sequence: TGTGCCAGCAGCTTGGGGACAGGGGGCACTGAAGCTTTCTTT. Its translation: CASSLGTGGTEAFF.